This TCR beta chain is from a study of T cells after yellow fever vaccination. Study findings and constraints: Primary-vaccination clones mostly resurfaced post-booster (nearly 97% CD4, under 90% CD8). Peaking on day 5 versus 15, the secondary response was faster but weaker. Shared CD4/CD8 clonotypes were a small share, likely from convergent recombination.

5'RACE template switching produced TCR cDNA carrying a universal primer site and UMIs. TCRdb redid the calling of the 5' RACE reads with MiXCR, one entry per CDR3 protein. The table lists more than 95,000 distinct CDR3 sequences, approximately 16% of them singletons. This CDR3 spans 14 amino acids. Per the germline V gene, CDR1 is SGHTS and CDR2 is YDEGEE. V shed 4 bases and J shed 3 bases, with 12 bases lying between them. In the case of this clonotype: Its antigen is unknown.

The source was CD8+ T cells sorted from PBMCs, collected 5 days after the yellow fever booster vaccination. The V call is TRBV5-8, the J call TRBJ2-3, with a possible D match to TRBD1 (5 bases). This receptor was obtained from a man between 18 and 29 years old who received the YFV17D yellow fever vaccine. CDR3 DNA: TGTGCCAGCAGCGACGCCAAGGGGACAGATACGCAGTATTTT. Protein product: CASSDAKGTDTQYF.